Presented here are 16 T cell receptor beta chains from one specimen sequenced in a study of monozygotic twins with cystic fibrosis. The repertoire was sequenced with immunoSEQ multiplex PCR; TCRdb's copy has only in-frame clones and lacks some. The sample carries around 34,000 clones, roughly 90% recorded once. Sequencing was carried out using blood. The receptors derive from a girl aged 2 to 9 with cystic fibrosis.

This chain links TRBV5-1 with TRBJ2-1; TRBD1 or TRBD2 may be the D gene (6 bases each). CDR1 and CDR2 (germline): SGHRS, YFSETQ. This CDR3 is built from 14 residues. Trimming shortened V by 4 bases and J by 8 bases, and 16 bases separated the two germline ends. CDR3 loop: CASSSDQGRHEQFF. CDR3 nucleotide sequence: TGCGCCAGCAGCAGCGATCAGGGGAGGCATGAGCAGTTCTTC.

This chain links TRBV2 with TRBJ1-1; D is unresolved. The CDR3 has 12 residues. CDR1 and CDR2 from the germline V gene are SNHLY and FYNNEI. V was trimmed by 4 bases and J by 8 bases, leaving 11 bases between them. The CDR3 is CASSALRVEAFF. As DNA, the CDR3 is TGTGCCAGCAGTGCCTTAAGGGTGGAAGCTTTCTTT. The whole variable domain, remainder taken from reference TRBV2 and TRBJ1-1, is EPEVTQTPSHQVTQMGQEVILRCVPISNHLYFYWYRQILGQKVEFLVSFYNNEISEKSEIFDDQFSVERPDGSNFTLKIRSTKLEDSAMYFCASSALRVEAFFGQGTRLTVV.

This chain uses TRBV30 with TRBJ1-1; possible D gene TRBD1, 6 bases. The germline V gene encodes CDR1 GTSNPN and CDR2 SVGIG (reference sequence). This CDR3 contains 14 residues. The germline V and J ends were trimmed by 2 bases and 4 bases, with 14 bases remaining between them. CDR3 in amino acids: CAWSLGGPSTEAFF. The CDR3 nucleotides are TGTGCCTGGAGTCTCGGGGGGCCGAGCACTGAAGCTTTCTTT.

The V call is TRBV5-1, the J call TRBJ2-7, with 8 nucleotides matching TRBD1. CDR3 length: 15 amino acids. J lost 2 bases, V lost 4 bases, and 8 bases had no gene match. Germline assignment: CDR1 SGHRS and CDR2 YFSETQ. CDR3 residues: CASSPDRGLPYEQYF. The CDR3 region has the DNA TGCGCCAGCAGCCCCGACAGGGGTCTACCCTACGAGCAGTACTTC. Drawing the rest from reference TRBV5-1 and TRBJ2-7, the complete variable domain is KAGVTQTPRYLIKTRGQQVTLSCSPISGHRSVSWYQQTPGQGLQFLFEYFSETQRNKGNFPGRFSGRQFSNSRSEMNVSTLELGDSALYLCASSPDRGLPYEQYFGPGTRLTVT.

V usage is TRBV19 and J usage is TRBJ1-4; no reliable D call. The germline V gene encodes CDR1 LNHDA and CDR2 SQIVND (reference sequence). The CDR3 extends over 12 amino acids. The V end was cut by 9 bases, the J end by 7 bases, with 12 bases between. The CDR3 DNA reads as TGTGCCAGCTCTACGGTGGCTGAAAAACTGTTTTTT. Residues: CASSTVAEKLFF.

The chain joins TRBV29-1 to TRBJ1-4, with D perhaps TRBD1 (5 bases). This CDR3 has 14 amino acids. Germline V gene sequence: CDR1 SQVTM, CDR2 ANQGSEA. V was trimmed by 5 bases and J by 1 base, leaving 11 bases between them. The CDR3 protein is CSVRGIGTNEKLFF. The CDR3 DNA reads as TGCAGCGTTAGGGGAATCGGAACTAATGAAAAACTGTTTTTT.

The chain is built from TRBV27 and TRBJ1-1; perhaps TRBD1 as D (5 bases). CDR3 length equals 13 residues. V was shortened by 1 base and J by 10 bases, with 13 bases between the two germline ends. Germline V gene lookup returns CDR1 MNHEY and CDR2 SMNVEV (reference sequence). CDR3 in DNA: TGTGCCAGCAGTTTATACAGCGACAGTGGAGCTTTCTTT. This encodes CASSLYSDSGAFF.

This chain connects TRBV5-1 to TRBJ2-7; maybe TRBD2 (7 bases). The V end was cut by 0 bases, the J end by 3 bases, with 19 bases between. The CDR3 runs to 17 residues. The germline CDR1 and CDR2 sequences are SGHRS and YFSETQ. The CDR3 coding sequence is TGCGCCAGCAGCTTGGGAGGGGGGCTAGCGGAGTACTACGAGCAGTACTTC. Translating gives CASSLGGGLAEYYEQYF.

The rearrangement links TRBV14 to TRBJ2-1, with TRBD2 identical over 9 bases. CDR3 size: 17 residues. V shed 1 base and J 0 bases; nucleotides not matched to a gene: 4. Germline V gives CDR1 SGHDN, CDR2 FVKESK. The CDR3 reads CASSQGLADLSYNEQFF. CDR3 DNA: TGTGCCAGCAGCCAAGGACTAGCGGATCTCTCCTACAATGAGCAGTTCTTC.

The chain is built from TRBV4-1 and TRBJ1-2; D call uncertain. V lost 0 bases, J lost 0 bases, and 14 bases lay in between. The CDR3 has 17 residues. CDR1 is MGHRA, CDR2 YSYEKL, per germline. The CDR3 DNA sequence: TGCGCCAGCAGCCAAGATTCGAGAGCAGGAGCTAACTATGGCTACACCTTC. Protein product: CASSQDSRAGANYGYTF.

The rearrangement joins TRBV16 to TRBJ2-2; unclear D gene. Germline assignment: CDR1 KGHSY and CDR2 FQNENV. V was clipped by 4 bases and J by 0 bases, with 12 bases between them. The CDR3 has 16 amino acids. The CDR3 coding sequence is TGTGCCAGCAGCCGGACCCTTCTAACGAACACCGGGGAGCTGTTTTTT. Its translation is CASSRTLLTNTGELFF. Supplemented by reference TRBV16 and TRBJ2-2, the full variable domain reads GEEVAQTPKHLVRGEGQKAKLYCAPIKGHSYVFWYQQVLKNEFKFLISFQNENVFDETGMPKERFSAKCLPNSPCSLEIQATKLEDSAVYFCASSRTLLTNTGELFFGEGSRLTVL.

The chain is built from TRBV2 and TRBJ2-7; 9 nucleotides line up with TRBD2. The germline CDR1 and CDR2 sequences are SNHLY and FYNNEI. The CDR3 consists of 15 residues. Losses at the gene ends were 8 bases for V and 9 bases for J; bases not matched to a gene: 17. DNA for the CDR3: TGTGCCAGCTACCCCAAGGGACTAGCAGGTCGGGGGCAGTACTTC. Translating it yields CASYPKGLAGRGQYF.

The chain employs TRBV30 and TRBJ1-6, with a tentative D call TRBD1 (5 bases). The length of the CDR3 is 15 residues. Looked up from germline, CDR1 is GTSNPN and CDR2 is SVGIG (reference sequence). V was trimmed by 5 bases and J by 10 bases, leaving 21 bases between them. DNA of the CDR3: TGTGCCTGGGGGGGGACGCCGAGGATTGGCTCACCCCTCCACTTT. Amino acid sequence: CAWGGTPRIGSPLHF.

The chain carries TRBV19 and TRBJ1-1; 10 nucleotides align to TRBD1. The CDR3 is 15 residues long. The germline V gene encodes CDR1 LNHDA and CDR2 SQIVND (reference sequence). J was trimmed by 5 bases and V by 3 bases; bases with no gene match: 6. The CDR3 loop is CASSIDRGLRTEAFF. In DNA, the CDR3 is TGTGCCAGTAGTATCGACAGGGGGCTGAGGACTGAAGCTTTCTTT. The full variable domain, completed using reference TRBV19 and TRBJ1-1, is DGGITQSPKYLFRKEGQNVTLSCEQNLNHDAMYWYRQDPGQGLRLIYYSQIVNDFQKGDIAEGYSVSREKKESFPLTVTSAQKNPTAFYLCASSIDRGLRTEAFFGQGTRLTVV.

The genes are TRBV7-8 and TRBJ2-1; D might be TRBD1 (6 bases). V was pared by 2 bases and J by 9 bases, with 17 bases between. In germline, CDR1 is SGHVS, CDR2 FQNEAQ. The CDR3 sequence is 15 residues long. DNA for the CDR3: TGTGCCAGCAGCTTAAGGGGGAGACAAGCACCTGAGCAGTTCTTC. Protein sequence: CASSLRGRQAPEQFF.

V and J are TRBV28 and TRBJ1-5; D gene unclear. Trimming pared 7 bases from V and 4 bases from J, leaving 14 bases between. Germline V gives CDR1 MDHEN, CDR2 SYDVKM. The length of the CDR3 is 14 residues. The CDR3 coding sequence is TGTGCCAGCATTCCCCGGGCAGGAAATCAGCCCCAGCATTTT. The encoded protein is CASIPRAGNQPQHF.